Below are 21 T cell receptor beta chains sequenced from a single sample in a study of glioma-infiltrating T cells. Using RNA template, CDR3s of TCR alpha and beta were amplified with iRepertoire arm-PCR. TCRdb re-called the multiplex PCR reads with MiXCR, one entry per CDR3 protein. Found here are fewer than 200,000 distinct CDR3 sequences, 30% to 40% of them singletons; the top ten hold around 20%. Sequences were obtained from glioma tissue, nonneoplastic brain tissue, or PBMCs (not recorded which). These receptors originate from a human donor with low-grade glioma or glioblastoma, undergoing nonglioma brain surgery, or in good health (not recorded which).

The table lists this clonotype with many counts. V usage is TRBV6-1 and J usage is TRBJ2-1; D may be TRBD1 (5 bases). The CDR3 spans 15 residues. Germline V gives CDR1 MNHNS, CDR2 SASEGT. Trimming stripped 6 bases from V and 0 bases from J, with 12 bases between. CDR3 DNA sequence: TGTGCCAGCAGGCCAGACAGTGACTCCTACAATGAGCAGTTCTTC. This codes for CASRPDSDSYNEQFF.

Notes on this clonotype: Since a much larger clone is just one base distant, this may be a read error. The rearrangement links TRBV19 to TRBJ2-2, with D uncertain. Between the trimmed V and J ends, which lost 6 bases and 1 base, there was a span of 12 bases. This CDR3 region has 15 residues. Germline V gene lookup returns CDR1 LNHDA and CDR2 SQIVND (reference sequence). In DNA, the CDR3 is TGTGCCAGTAGGACGAGTCTGGTGAACACCGGGGAGCTGTTTTTT. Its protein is CASRTSLVNTGELFF. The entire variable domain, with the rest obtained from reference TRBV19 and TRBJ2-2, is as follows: DGGITQSPKYLFRKEGQNVTLSCEQNLNHDAMYWYRQDPGQGLRLIYYSQIVNDFQKGDIAEGYSVSREKKESFPLTVTSAQKNPTAFYLCASRTSLVNTGELFFGEGSRLTVL.

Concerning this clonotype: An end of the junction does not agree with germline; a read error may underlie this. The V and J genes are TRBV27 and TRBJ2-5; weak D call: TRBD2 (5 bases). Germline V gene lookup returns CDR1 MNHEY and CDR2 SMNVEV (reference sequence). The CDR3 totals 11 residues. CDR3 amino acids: CASGFGKTQYF. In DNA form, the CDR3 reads TGTGCCAGCGGTTTCGGGAAGACCCAGTACTTC.

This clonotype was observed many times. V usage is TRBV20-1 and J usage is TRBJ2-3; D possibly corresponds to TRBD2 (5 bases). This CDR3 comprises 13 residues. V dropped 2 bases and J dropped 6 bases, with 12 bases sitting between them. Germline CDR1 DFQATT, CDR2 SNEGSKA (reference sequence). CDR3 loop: CSARSGTTDTQYF. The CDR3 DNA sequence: TGCAGTGCTAGATCGGGAACTACGGATACGCAGTATTTT.

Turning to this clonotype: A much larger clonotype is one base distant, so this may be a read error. The CDR3 spells CASSAVRSTNKKLFF. Here the CDR3 DNA reads TGTGCCAGCAGTGCCGTAAGGTCAACTAATAAAAAACTGTTTTTT. This rearrangement joins TRBV2 to TRBJ1-4; D not certain. The CDR3 runs to 15 residues. The germline V gene has CDR1 SNHLY and CDR2 FYNNEI.

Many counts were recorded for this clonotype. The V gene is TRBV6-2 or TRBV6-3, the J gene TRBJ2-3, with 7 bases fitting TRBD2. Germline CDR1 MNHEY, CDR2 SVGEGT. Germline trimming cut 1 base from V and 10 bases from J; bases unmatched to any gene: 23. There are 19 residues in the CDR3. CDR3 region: CASSYYGGTAARAQRAQYF. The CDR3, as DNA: TGTGCCAGCAGTTACTACGGGGGGACGGCTGCAAGGGCCCAGCGGGCGCAGTATTTT.

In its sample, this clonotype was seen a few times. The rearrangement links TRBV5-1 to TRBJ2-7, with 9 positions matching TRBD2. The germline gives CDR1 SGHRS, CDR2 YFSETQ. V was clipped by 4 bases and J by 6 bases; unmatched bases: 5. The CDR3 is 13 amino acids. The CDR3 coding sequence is TGCGCCAGCAGCCAAATTAGCGGGAGCGAGCAGTACTTC. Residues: CASSQISGSEQYF.

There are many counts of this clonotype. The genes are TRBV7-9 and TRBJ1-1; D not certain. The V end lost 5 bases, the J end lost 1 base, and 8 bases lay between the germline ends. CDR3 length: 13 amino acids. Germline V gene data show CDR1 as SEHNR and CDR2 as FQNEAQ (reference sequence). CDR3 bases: TGTGCCAGCAGCAGGGAACAGAACACTGAAGCTTTCTTT. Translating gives CASSREQNTEAFF.

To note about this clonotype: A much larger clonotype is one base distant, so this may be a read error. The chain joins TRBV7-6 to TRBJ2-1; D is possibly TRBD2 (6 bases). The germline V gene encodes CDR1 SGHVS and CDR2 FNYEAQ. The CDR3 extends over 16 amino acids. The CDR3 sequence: CARSLSSSSAYNEQFF. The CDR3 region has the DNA TGTGCCAGAAGCTTAAGCTCGTCTAGCGCCTACAATGAGCAGTTCTTC.

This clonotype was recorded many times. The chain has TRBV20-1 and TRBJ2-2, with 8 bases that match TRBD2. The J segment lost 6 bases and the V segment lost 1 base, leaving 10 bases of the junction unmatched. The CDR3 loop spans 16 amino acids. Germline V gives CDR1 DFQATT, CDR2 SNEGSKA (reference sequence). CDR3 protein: CSARVPLAGYSGELFF. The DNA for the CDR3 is TGCAGTGCTAGAGTTCCCTTAGCGGGATATTCCGGGGAGCTGTTTTTT.

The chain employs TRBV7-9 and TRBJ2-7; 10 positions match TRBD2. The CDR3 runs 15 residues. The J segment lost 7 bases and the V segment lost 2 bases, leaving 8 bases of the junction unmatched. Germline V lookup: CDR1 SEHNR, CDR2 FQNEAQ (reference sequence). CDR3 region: CASSLSLAGWNEQYF. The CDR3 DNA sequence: TGTGCCAGCAGCTTATCACTAGCGGGATGGAATGAGCAGTACTTC.

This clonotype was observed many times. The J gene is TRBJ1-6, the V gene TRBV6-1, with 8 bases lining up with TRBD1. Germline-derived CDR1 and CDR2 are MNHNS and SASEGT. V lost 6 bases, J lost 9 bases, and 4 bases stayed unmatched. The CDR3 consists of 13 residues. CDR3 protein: CASRPDRGSPLHF. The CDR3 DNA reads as TGTGCCAGCAGGCCAGACAGGGGTTCACCCCTCCACTTT.

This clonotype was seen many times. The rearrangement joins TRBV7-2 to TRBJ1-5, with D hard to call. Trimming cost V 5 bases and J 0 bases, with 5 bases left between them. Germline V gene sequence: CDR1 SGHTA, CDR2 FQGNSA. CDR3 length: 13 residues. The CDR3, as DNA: TGTGCCAGCAGCGCCCATAGCAATCAGCCCCAGCATTTT. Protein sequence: CASSAHSNQPQHF.

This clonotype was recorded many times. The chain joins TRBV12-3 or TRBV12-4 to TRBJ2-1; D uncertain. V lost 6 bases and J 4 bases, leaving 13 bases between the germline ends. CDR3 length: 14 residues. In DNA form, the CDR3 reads TGTGCCAGCAGCTGGGTACTGAGTTACAATGAGCAGTTCTTC. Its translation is CASSWVLSYNEQFF.

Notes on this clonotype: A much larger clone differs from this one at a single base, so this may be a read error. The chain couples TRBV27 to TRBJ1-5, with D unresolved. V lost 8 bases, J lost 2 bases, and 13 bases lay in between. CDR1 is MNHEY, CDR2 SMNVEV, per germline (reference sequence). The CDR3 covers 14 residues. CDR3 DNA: TGTGCCAGCGGCCAAGACCACGGCAATCAGCCCCAGCATTTT. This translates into CASGQDHGNQPQHF.

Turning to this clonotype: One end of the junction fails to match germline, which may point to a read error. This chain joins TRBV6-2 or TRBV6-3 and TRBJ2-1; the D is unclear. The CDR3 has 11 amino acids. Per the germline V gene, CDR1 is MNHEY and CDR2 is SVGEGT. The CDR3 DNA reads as TGCGCCAGCAGTTCATACAATGGGCAGTTCTTC. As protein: CASSSYNGQFF.

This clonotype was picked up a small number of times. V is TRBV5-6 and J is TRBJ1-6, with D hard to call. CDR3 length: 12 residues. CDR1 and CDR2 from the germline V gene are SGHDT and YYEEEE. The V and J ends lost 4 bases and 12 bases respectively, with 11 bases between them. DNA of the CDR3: TGTGCCAGCAGCCTGCCCCCGGGACCCCTCCACTTT. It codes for CASSLPPGPLHF.

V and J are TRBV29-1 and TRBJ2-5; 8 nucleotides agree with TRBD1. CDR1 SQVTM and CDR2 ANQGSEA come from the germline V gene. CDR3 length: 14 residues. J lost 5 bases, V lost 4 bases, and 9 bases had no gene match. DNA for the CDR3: TGCAGCGTTGCTTTTGGACAGGGCTGGGAGACCCAGTACTTC. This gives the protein CSVAFGQGWETQYF.

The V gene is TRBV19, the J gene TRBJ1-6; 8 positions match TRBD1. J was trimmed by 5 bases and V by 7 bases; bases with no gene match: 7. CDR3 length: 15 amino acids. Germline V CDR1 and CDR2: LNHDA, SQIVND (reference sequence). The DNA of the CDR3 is TGTGCCAGTACCAACACAGGGGGAGATAATTCACCCCTCCACTTT. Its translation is CASTNTGGDNSPLHF.

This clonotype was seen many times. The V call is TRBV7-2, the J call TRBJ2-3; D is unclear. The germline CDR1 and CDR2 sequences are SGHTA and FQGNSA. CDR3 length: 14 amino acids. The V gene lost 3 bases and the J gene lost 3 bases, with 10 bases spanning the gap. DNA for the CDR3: TGTGCCAGCAGCTTTTACAAAACTACAGATACGCAGTATTTT. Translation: CASSFYKTTDTQYF.

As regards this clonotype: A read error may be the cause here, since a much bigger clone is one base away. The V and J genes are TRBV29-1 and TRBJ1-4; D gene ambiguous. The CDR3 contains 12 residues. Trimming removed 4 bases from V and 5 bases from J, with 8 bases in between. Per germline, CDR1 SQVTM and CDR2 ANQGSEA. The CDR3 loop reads CSVGSMNEKLFF. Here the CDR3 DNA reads TGCAGCGTTGGCAGCATGAATGAAAAACTGTTTTTT.